This T cell receptor (beta chain) was retrieved from a study of blood T cells in healthy people across ages. Concerning this clonotype: Its antigen is unknown.

Germline CDR1 reads ENHRY; CDR2 reads SYGVKD. V gave up 4 bases and J gave up 1 base, with 10 bases separating them. The CDR3 spans 15 residues. Study-wide points: Long-lived donors exceeded aged donors in naive CD4+ cells and diversity.

Healthy individuals of Caucasian origin from Russia, aged 6 to 90, served as donors. Isolation recovered at least 6 million PBMCs from every sample. Then a second PCR, running roughly 7 to 11 cycles, was carried out with a sample-barcoded 5' primer and a J-beta primer mix. TCRdb ran MiXCR on the 5' RACE reads and lists one entry per CDR3 protein. The sample yields 800,000 or so distinct CDR3 sequences, 35% to 60% seen once. The chain combines TRBV10-3 with TRBJ2-2; maybe TRBD1 (5 bases). Sequencing used blood. The TCR comes from a man aged 80 or over in good health. The CDR3 here is CAISVRTGNTGELFF. CDR3 bases: TGTGCCATCAGTGTTCGTACAGGGAACACCGGGGAGCTGTTTTTT.